This is a list of T cell receptor beta chains from one sample in a study of blood T cell repertoires in COVID-19. The protocol was immunoSEQ multiplex PCR, while the TCRdb copy is restricted to in-frame clones and leaves out a portion. The sample has about 150,000 clones, around 83% seen once; the top ten hold around 5.4%. The sequenced sample consisted of PBMCs or T cells enriched from blood (not recorded which). Receptor source: a woman between 50 and 59 years old who had been exposed to COVID-19. Each CDR3 is given without its conserved first and last residue. D genes are given only for firm matches. Clone size is stated in some rows and not others, as once, few, many or a class when expanded.

TRBV21-1	.	TRBJ1-5	.	ASSTPGRVGGNQPQH
TRBV4-1	TRBD1	TRBJ1-6	few	ASSQEINRGSSSYNSPLH
TRBV30	.	TRBJ1-1	once	AWSVRGGTGEAF
TRBV19	TRBD1	TRBJ2-7	.	ASSSQTGGAFSYEQY
TRBV28	.	TRBJ1-2	.	ASSRDGGGYGYT
TRBV10-1	.	TRBJ2-5	once	ASSGARKETQY
TRBV7-9	.	TRBJ2-3	.	ASSDPGDPDTQY
TRBV27	TRBD2	TRBJ2-6	.	ASRRTGGTGANVLT
TRBV7-8	.	TRBJ2-7	.	ASSLGIDSSYEQY
TRBV27	.	TRBJ2-7	.	ASRLARSGGYEQY
TRBV6-2/TRBV6-3	TRBD2	TRBJ2-7	.	ASSYLLRGGRHEQY
TRBV6-5	.	TRBJ2-2	.	ASSYSPRARGELF
TRBV7-2	.	TRBJ2-7	.	ASSPGHSSYEQY
TRBV7-2	.	TRBJ2-2	.	ASSLGVLTGELF
TRBV5-3	TRBD1	TRBJ1-2	.	ARSSTSGTGKYHGYT
TRBV2	TRBD1	TRBJ1-2	few	ASSKTRQGHYGYT
TRBV7-9	.	TRBJ1-5	once	ASSSLNSNQPQH
TRBV19	.	TRBJ1-2	once	ASSPSAGVHDGYT
TRBV7-2	TRBD2	TRBJ2-3	once	ASSLGGSSPDTQY
TRBV9	.	TRBJ1-2	many	ASSVDGRVLGGYT
TRBV11-1	TRBD1	TRBJ2-1	.	ASSFGQGYYNEQF
TRBV6-5	.	TRBJ1-1	few	ATSRGITEAF
TRBV7-8	TRBD1	TRBJ2-1	.	ASSYPTGAYNEQF
TRBV19	.	TRBJ2-5	.	ASSPRPGLETQY
TRBV7-9	.	TRBJ2-3	.	ASSLGTTTDTQY
TRBV4-3	.	TRBJ1-2	.	ASSRIQTGGDGYT